This TCR beta chain was recovered during a study of human T cells and chemical hapten exposure. Study-wide background: Chiefly female patients presented with alopecia areata, totalis or universalis. Findings of the study overall: In comparison with controls, expanded TCRs gave rise to a significantly larger number of large CDR3 similarity clusters. TCRs above 1 in 1000 frequency did not change with DPC sensitization.

Ten or more counts support this clonotype. Its antigen is unidentified. Time point noted: patch test 3, about 24 weeks after DPC sensitization. Treatment: therapeutic diphenylcyclopropenone sensitization with weekly scalp DPC. Germline V lookup: CDR1 MGHRA, CDR2 YSYEKL. V shed 8 bases, J shed 6 bases, and the junction held 5 bases outside the gene matches. The CDR3 totals 12 residues. TCRdb fed the RACE reads into MiXCR, producing one record per CDR3 protein. The table shows about 84,000 distinct CDR3 sequences, with 10% to 11% occurring only once. Material: whole blood, obtained in connection with sensitization to the hapten diphenylcyclopropenone (DPC). This chain uses TRBV4-1 with TRBJ1-2; TRBD1 aligns across 8 bases. The sequence came from a woman aged 45-59 years with alopecia areata. Some clones in this sample may be carry-over from other donors' samples. The CDR3 coding sequence is TGCGCCAGCTCGGACAGGGTTGATGGCTACACCTTC. Its protein product is CASSDRVDGYTF.